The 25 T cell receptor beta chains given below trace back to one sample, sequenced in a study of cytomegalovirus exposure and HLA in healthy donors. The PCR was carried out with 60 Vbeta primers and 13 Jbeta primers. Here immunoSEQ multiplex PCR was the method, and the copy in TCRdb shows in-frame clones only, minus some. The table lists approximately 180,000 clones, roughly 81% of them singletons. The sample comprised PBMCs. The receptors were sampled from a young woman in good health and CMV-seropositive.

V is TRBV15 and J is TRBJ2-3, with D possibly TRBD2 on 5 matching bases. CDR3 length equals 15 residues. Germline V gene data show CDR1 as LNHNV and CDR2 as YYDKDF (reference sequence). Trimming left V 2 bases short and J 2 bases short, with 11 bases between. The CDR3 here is CATSRRGPVTDTQYF. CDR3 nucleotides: TGTGCCACCAGCAGACGGGGTCCCGTCACAGATACGCAGTATTTT.

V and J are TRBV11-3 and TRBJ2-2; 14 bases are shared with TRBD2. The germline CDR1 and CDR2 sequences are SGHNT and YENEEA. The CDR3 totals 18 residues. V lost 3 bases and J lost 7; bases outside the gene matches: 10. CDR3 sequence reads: CASSLGLAGALMGGELFF. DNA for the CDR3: TGTGCCAGCAGCTTGGGACTAGCGGGGGCCCTAATGGGCGGGGAGCTGTTTTTT.

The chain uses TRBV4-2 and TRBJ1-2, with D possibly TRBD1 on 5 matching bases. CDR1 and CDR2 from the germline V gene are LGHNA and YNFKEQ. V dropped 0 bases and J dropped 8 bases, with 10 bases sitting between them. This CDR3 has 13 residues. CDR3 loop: CASSQDGGGGYTF. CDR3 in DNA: TGTGCCAGCAGCCAAGATGGGGGAGGCGGCTACACCTTC.

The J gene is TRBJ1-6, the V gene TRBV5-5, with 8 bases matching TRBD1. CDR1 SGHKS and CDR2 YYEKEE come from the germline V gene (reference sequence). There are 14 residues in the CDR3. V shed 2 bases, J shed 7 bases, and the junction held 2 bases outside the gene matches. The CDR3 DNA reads TGTGCCAGCAGCTTAGACAGGGGAAATTCACCCCTCCACTTT. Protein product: CASSLDRGNSPLHF.

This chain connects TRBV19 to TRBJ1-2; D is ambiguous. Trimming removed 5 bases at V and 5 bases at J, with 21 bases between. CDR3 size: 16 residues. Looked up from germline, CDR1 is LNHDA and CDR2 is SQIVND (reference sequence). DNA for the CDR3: TGTGCCAGTAGTCTGCCCTCGGCCCCCTTGAGGTATGGCTACACCTTC. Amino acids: CASSLPSAPLRYGYTF.

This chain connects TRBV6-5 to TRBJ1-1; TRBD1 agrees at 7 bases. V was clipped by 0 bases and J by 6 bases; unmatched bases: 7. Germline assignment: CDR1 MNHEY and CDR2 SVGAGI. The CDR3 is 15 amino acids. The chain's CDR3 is CASSYSEGAPPEAFF. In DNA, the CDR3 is TGTGCCAGCAGTTACTCGGAGGGGGCGCCCCCTGAAGCTTTCTTT.

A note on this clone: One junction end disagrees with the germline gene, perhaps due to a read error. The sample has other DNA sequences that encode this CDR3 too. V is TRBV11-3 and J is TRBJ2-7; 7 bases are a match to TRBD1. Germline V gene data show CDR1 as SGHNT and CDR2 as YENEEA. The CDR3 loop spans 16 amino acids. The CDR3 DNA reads TGTGCCAGCAGCTCAGGGGGTTCCGCCCTTCCCTATGAGCAGTACTTC. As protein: CASSSGGSALPYEQYF.

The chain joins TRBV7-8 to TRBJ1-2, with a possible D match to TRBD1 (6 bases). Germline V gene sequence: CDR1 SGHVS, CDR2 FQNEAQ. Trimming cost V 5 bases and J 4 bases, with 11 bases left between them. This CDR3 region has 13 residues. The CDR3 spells CASSPGQSYGYTF. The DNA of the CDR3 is TGTGCCAGCAGCCCTGGACAGTCCTATGGCTACACCTTC.

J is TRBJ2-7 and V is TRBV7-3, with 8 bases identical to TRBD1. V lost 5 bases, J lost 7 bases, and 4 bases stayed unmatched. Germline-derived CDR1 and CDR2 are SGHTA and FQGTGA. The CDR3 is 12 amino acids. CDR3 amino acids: CASSPGQGEQYF. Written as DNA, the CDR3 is TGTGCCAGCAGCCCAGGACAGGGAGAGCAGTACTTC.

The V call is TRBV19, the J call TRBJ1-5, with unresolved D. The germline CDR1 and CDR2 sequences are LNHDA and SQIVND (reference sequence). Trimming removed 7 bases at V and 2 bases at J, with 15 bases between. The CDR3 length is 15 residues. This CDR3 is CASTGRRVGNQPQHF. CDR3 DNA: TGTGCCAGTACGGGGAGGCGGGTTGGCAATCAGCCCCAGCATTTT.

CDR3 sequence (DNA): TGTGCCAGCAGCTTAGTCCCTACGAATGAAGCTTTCTTT. Residues: CASSLVPTNEAFF. The genes are TRBV7-9 and TRBJ1-1; D call uncertain. V gave up 1 base and J gave up 7 bases, with 10 bases separating them. The CDR3 sequence is 13 residues long. In germline, CDR1 is SEHNR, CDR2 FQNEAQ (reference sequence).

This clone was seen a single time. Written as DNA, the CDR3 is TGTGCCAGCAGCTTAGTTACCCGCAGGTCGGACACTGAAGCTTTCTTT. This translates into CASSLVTRRSDTEAFF. The V and J genes are TRBV7-8 and TRBJ1-1; no reliable D call. Germline lookup yields CDR1 SGHVS and CDR2 FQNEAQ. This CDR3 region has 16 residues. The V gene lost 1 base and the J gene lost 3 bases, with 15 bases spanning the gap. Together with reference TRBV7-8 and TRBJ1-1, the CDR3 gives the full variable domain: GAGVSQSPRYKVAKRGQDVALRCDPISGHVSLFWYQQALGQGPEFLTYFQNEAQLDKSGLPSDRFFAERPEGSVSTLKIQRTQQEDSAVYLCASSLVTRRSDTEAFFGQGTRLTVV.

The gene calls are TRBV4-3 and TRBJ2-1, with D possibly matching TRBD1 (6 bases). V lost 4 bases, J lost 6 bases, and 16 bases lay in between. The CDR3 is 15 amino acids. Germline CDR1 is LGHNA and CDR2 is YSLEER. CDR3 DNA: TGCGCCAGCAGCCCCACAGGGACCACGGGCAATGAGCAGTTCTTC. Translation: CASSPTGTTGNEQFF.

CDR3 DNA: TGCGCCAGCAGCCATGGGGGGGGGAACTATGGCTACACCTTC. Residues: CASSHGGGNYGYTF. This rearrangement joins TRBV4-1 to TRBJ1-2; D is possibly TRBD1 (5 bases). The CDR3 length is 14 residues. With 3 bases removed from V and 2 bases from J, the gap between germline ends came to 10 bases. Germline V gene sequence: CDR1 MGHRA, CDR2 YSYEKL.

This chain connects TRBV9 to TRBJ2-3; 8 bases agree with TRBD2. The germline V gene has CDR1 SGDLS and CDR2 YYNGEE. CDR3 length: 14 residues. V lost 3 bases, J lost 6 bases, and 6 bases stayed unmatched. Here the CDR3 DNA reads TGTGCCAGCAGCGCGGTACGGGGGGGGGATACGCAGTATTTT. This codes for CASSAVRGGDTQYF.

CDR3 in amino acids: CASSQDSGTTNEKLFF. CDR3 sequence (DNA): TGCGCCAGCAGCCAAGATTCAGGCACAACTAATGAAAAACTGTTTTTT. The J gene is TRBJ1-4, the V gene TRBV4-3; D call uncertain. Trimming shortened V by 0 bases and J by 0 bases, and 8 bases separated the two germline ends. The CDR3 length is 16 residues. Germline CDR1 is LGHNA and CDR2 is YSLEER.

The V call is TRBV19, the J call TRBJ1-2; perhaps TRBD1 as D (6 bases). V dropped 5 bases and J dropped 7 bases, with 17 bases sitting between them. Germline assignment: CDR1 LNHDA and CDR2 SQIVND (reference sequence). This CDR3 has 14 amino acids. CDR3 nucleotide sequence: TGTGCCAGTAGTTTTCTACAGGGCTTCTCTGGCTACACCTTC. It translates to CASSFLQGFSGYTF. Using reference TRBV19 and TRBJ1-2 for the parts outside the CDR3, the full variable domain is DGGITQSPKYLFRKEGQNVTLSCEQNLNHDAMYWYRQDPGQGLRLIYYSQIVNDFQKGDIAEGYSVSREKKESFPLTVTSAQKNPTAFYLCASSFLQGFSGYTFGSGTRLTVV.

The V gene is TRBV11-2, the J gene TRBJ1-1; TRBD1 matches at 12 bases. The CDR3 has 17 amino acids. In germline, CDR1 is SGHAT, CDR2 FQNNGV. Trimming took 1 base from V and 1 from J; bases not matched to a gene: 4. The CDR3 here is CASSLAGTGGGNTEAFF. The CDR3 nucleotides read TGTGCCAGCAGCTTAGCAGGGACAGGGGGCGGGAACACTGAAGCTTTCTTT.

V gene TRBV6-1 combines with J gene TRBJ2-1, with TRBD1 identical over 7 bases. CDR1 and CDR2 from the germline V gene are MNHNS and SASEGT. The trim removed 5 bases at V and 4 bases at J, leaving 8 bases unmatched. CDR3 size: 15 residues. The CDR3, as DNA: TGTGCCAGCAGTAGAACAGGGGCCGCATACAATGAGCAGTTCTTC. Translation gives CASSRTGAAYNEQFF.

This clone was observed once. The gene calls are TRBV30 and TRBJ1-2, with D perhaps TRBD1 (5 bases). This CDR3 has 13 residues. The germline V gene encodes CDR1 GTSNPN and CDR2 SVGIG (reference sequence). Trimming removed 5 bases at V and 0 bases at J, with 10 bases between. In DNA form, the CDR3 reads TGTGCCTGGGGCGGGACCTCTAACTATGGCTACACCTTC. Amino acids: CAWGGTSNYGYTF.

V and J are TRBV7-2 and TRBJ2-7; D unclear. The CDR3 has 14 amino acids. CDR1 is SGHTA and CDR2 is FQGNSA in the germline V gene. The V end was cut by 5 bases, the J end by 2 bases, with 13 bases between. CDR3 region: CASSLRQEAYEQYF. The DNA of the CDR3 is TGTGCCAGCAGCCTACGGCAAGAGGCCTACGAGCAGTACTTC.

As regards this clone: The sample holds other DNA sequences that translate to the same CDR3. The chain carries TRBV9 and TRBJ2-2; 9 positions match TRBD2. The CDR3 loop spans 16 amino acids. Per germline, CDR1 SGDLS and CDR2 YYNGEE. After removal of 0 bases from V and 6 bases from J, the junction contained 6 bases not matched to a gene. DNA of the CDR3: TGTGCCAGCAGCGTAGGTGGCGGGGGGGGATCCGGGGAGCTGTTTTTT. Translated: CASSVGGGGGSGELFF.

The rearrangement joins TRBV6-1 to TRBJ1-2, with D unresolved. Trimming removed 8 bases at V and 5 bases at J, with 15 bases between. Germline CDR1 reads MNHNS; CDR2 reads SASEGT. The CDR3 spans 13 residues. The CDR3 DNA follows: TGTGCCAGCCGTATGGCCAGCGTATATGGCTACACCTTC. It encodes CASRMASVYGYTF.

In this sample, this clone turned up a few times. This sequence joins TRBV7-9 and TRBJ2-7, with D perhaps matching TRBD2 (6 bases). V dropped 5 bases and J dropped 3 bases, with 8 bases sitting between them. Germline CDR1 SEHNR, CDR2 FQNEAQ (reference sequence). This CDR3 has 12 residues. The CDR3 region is CASSGRSYEQYF. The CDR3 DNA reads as TGTGCCAGCAGCGGGAGGAGCTACGAGCAGTACTTC.

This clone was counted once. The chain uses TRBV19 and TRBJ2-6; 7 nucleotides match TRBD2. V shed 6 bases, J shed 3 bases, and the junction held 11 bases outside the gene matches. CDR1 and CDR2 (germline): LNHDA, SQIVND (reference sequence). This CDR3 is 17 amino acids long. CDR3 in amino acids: CASSGRQVSFGANVLTF. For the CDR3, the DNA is TGTGCCAGTAGCGGGAGGCAGGTTTCTTTTGGGGCCAACGTCCTGACTTTC.